The sequence of this T cell receptor (beta chain) was determined in a study of vaccination and CD4 T cells after COVID-19. This sample's treatment: roughly 10-day PBMC culture with coronavirus spike peptide pools or control peptides (ViraFEST assay). V lost 4 bases to trimming and J lost 2 bases; unmatched junction nucleotides: 7. The germline CDR1 and CDR2 sequences are ENHRY and SYGVKD. This CDR3 has 15 residues. The table lists this clonotype with a few counts. Its target is unknown. The Oncomine TCR Beta short-read assay was applied to DNA of cultured CD4+ T cells. TCRdb re-called the PCR reads with MiXCR, one entry per CDR3 protein. The table lists thousands of distinct CDR3 sequences, just over 45% of them singletons.

The material sequenced was CD4+ T cells from blood, cultured in vitro. The V gene is TRBV10-3, the J gene TRBJ1-2; 7 nucleotides match TRBD1. This TCR was recovered from a human donor who had recovered from COVID-19. The CDR3 DNA reads as TGTGCCATCAGTGCGGAGGACAGGTCAAACTATGGCTACACCTTC. It codes for CAISAEDRSNYGYTF.